The next 28 T cell receptor beta chains were all read from a single sample in a study of T cell changes during pregnancy in multiple sclerosis. TCRdb keeps only in-frame clones here, not all; method: immunoSEQ multiplex PCR. The repertoire holds around 50,000 clones, with 85% to 90% as singletons. This specimen was CD8+ T cells from peripheral blood mononuclear cells, taken in the second trimester of pregnancy. These receptors all stem from a female donor with multiple sclerosis, enrolled in a pregnancy study.

The V call is TRBV12-5, the J call TRBJ2-3; TRBD2 matches 7 bases. The junction had 2 bases not matched to a gene; V was cut back by 6 bases and J by 2 bases. Looked up from germline, CDR1 is LGHNT and CDR2 is FRNRAP. This CDR3 spans 13 amino acids. Here the CDR3 reads CASGGGVTDTQYF. In DNA, the CDR3 is TGTGCTAGTGGGGGAGGGGTCACAGATACGCAGTATTTT.

The chain links TRBV5-6 to TRBJ2-1; perhaps TRBD2 as D (7 bases). Deletions cut 0 bases from V and 3 bases from J, with 22 bases between. The CDR3 covers 19 residues. Germline V gene data show CDR1 as SGHDT and CDR2 as YYEEEE. CDR3 sequence (DNA): TGTGCCAGCAGCTTGGGGGGAGGGGGGTTGTGGAGCTACTACAATGAGCAGTTCTTC. Protein sequence: CASSLGGGGLWSYYNEQFF.

CDR3 nucleotides: TGTGCCAGCAGTGGGACAGGGGGCCTGGATGAAAAACTGTTTTTT. Translating it yields CASSGTGGLDEKLFF. The V gene is TRBV2, the J gene TRBJ1-4; 11 bases agree with TRBD1. The CDR3 is made up of 15 amino acids. With 4 bases clipped from V and 6 bases from J, the junction kept 4 bases outside the gene matches. Looked up from germline, CDR1 is SNHLY and CDR2 is FYNNEI.

The chain carries TRBV7-8 and TRBJ2-3, with 8 positions matching TRBD2. The CDR3 consists of 14 residues. V dropped 4 bases and J dropped 4; count of bases not matched to a gene: 4. Germline V gives CDR1 SGHVS, CDR2 FQNEAQ. DNA of the CDR3: TGTGCCAGCAGCTATACGGGGGGGTCAGATACGCAGTATTTT. As protein: CASSYTGGSDTQYF.

The V and J genes are TRBV7-6 and TRBJ2-5; TRBD2 is a possible D gene (5 bases). V dropped 0 bases and J dropped 4 bases, with 9 bases sitting between them. The CDR3 length is 14 residues. Germline V CDR1 and CDR2: SGHVS, FNYEAQ. Written as DNA, the CDR3 is TGTGCCAGCAGCTTAGCGCGGGTGGGAGAGACCCAGTACTTC. Protein product: CASSLARVGETQYF.

Here the CDR3 reads CASSARAGGTWETQYF. The CDR3 bases are TGTGCCAGCAGCGCACGAGCGGGGGGGACCTGGGAGACCCAGTACTTC. The chain combines TRBV9 with TRBJ2-5; 10 nucleotides line up with TRBD2. V lost 3 bases to trimming and J lost 5 bases; unmatched junction nucleotides: 10. In germline, CDR1 is SGDLS, CDR2 YYNGEE. The CDR3 is 16 amino acids. The whole variable domain, remainder taken from reference TRBV9 and TRBJ2-5, is DSGVTQTPKHLITATGQRVTLRCSPRSGDLSVYWYQQSLDQGLQFLIQYYNGEERAKGNILERFSAQQFPDLHSELNLSSLELGDSALYFCASSARAGGTWETQYFGPGTRLLVL.

The V gene is TRBV28, the J gene TRBJ2-3, with 8 bases aligning to TRBD1. CDR1 is MDHEN, CDR2 SYDVKM, per germline. The junction had 7 bases not matched to a gene; V was cut back by 4 bases and J by 4 bases. The CDR3 contains 15 residues. This chain's CDR3 is CASSWRQGSADTQYF. CDR3 DNA sequence: TGTGCCAGCAGTTGGAGACAGGGGTCGGCAGATACGCAGTATTTT.

The genes are TRBV7-3 and TRBJ2-7; 7 bases line up with TRBD2. The CDR3 contains 15 residues. V was clipped by 5 bases and J by 3 bases; unmatched bases: 10. Germline loops: CDR1 SGHTA, CDR2 FQGTGA. CDR3 DNA sequence: TGTGCCAGCAGCCGGGGAGTTGGGGAGGGCTACGAGCAGTACTTC. As protein: CASSRGVGEGYEQYF.

This rearrangement joins TRBV4-1 to TRBJ2-1, with D maybe TRBD2 (7 bases). The CDR3 runs to 16 residues. Looked up from germline, CDR1 is MGHRA and CDR2 is YSYEKL. Trimming shortened V by 0 bases and J by 6 bases, and 15 bases separated the two germline ends. The CDR3 reads CASSQDPGGPPNEQFF. In nucleotides, the CDR3 is TGCGCCAGCAGCCAAGATCCGGGGGGCCCCCCCAATGAGCAGTTCTTC.

The chain links TRBV6-6 to TRBJ1-1; the D gene is possibly TRBD1 (5 bases). Per the germline V gene, CDR1 is MNHNY and CDR2 is SVGAGI (reference sequence). The CDR3 extends over 15 amino acids. Trimming shortened V by 2 bases and J by 1 base, and 11 bases separated the two germline ends. The DNA for the CDR3 is TGTGCCAGCAGTTACGTGCAGGGCGGGAACACTGAAGCTTTCTTT. It codes for CASSYVQGGNTEAFF.

V gene TRBV19 combines with J gene TRBJ1-6, with 7 bases aligning to TRBD1. The CDR3 contains 15 residues. Germline trimming cut 3 bases from V and 8 bases from J; bases unmatched to any gene: 7. Germline assignment: CDR1 LNHDA and CDR2 SQIVND (reference sequence). CDR3: CASSIRQGPDSPLHF. For the CDR3, the DNA is TGTGCCAGTAGTATTCGACAGGGCCCGGATTCACCCCTCCACTTT.

The gene calls are TRBV28 and TRBJ2-7; D perhaps matches TRBD2 (6 bases). This CDR3 has 15 amino acids. CDR1 and CDR2 (germline): MDHEN, SYDVKM. V lost 3 bases and J 1 base, leaving 13 bases between the germline ends. This CDR3 reads CASSFLRERSYEQYF. CDR3 nucleotides: TGTGCCAGCAGTTTTCTCCGGGAGAGGTCCTACGAGCAGTACTTC.

This chain connects TRBV7-8 to TRBJ2-5, with D perhaps matching TRBD2 (6 bases). Per the germline V gene, CDR1 is SGHVS and CDR2 is FQNEAQ. The CDR3 loop spans 13 amino acids. V was shortened by 7 bases and J by 3 bases, with 12 bases between the two germline ends. The DNA for the CDR3 is TGTGCCAGCACCGGGGGTAAGGAAGAGACCCAGTACTTC. It codes for CASTGGKEETQYF.

J is TRBJ2-1 and V is TRBV9, with TRBD2 matching 9 bases. Trimming at V came to 7 bases and at J to 4 bases, leaving 9 bases not matched to a gene. The germline V gene has CDR1 SGDLS and CDR2 YYNGEE. This CDR3 comprises 15 residues. For the CDR3, the DNA is TGTGCCAGCCATCTAAGCGGGGGGAATTACAATGAGCAGTTCTTC. Amino acids: CASHLSGGNYNEQFF.

The chain joins TRBV11-2 to TRBJ2-2; 7 bases are shared with TRBD1. CDR1 SGHAT and CDR2 FQNNGV come from the germline V gene. V dropped 3 bases and J dropped 7; count of bases not matched to a gene: 8. There are 15 residues in the CDR3. For the CDR3, the DNA is TGTGCCAGCAGCTTTGGGACAGCTGGAGGCGGGGAGCTGTTTTTT. It specifies CASSFGTAGGGELFF.

The chain couples TRBV28 to TRBJ2-1, with TRBD2 identical over 9 bases. CDR1 and CDR2 from the germline V gene are MDHEN and SYDVKM. V shed 2 bases, J shed 10 bases, and the junction held 15 bases outside the gene matches. This CDR3 has 17 amino acids. The DNA for the CDR3 is TGTGCCAGCAGTTTACCGACTAGAGCGGGGGGTGAAAGGGAGCAGTTCTTC. It specifies CASSLPTRAGGEREQFF.

This chain uses TRBV7-8 with TRBJ2-7; no firm D call. There are 12 residues in the CDR3. V dropped 4 bases and J dropped 3 bases, with 7 bases sitting between them. Germline loops: CDR1 SGHVS, CDR2 FQNEAQ. The DNA of the CDR3 is TGTGCCAGCAGCTCCCTTGTCTACGAGCAGTACTTC. Its translation: CASSSLVYEQYF.

J is TRBJ2-1 and V is TRBV5-8; 8 positions agree with TRBD1. The germline V gene encodes CDR1 SGHTS and CDR2 YDEGEE. V shed 1 base and J 2 bases; nucleotides not matched to a gene: 11. This CDR3 region has 18 residues. The CDR3 spells CASSLNLIGQGTYNEQFF. For the CDR3, the DNA is TGTGCCAGCAGCTTGAATCTTATCGGACAGGGTACCTACAATGAGCAGTTCTTC. Looking up the rest from reference TRBV5-8 and TRBJ2-1 gives the full variable domain: EAGVTQSPTHLIKTRGQQATLRCSPISGHTSVYWYQQALGLGLQFLLWYDEGEERNRGNFPPRFSGRQFPNYSSELNVNALELEDSALYLCASSLNLIGQGTYNEQFFGPGTRLTVL.

The chain employs TRBV5-5 and TRBJ2-1; 11 nucleotides agree with TRBD2. Trimming removed 0 bases from V and 8 bases from J; junction bases left unmatched: 4. Germline CDR1 and CDR2: SGHKS and YYEKEE (reference sequence). The CDR3 spans 15 residues. The CDR3 nucleotides are TGTGCCAGCAGCTTGGCTAGCGGGGGGTTGGATGAGCAGTTCTTC. As protein: CASSLASGGLDEQFF.

This chain uses TRBV9 with TRBJ2-1; weak D call: TRBD1 (6 bases). The CDR3 totals 15 residues. V was trimmed by 4 bases and J by 0 bases, leaving 11 bases between them. Germline CDR1 and CDR2: SGDLS and YYNGEE. CDR3: CASSPRDTSYNEQFF. CDR3 DNA: TGTGCCAGCAGCCCCCGGGACACCTCCTACAATGAGCAGTTCTTC.

The gene calls are TRBV27 and TRBJ1-1; D gene uncertain. The V end lost 0 bases, the J end lost 2 bases, and 13 bases lay between the germline ends. There are 16 residues in the CDR3. The germline V gene encodes CDR1 MNHEY and CDR2 SMNVEV (reference sequence). The CDR3 DNA reads TGTGCCAGCAGTTTATCGGCAGTTTACCTTAACACTGAAGCTTTCTTT. Translating gives CASSLSAVYLNTEAFF.

The chain carries TRBV4-1 and TRBJ1-6, with TRBD1 matching 7 bases. CDR3 length: 19 amino acids. Germline assignment: CDR1 MGHRA and CDR2 YSYEKL. The J segment lost 6 bases and the V segment lost 0 bases, leaving 14 bases of the junction unmatched. In DNA, the CDR3 is TGCGCCAGCAGCCAAGATGGGTCGGTGGAGGGGGCCTTTAATTCACCCCTCCACTTT. Protein sequence: CASSQDGSVEGAFNSPLHF.

This clone was found once. The chain has TRBV28 and TRBJ2-3, with D perhaps matching TRBD1 (5 bases). Trimming shortened V by 1 base and J by 5 bases, and 7 bases separated the two germline ends. The CDR3 loop spans 13 amino acids. Germline CDR1 MDHEN, CDR2 SYDVKM. Here the CDR3 reads CASSLLGQDTQYF. As DNA, the CDR3 is TGTGCCAGCAGTTTATTGGGGCAAGATACGCAGTATTTT.

The V call is TRBV6-1, the J call TRBJ2-7, with TRBD2 identical over 9 bases. The CDR3 length is 15 residues. The germline CDR1 and CDR2 sequences are MNHNS and SASEGT. V trimming: 2 bases; J trimming: 5 bases; junction bases outside the gene matches: 7. The DNA for the CDR3 is TGTGCCAGCAGTGAATCGGGTAGCGGGGGCGACGAGCAGTACTTC. Translating it yields CASSESGSGGDEQYF.

The CDR3 sequence: CASSLTGIDGYTF. Written as DNA, the CDR3 is TGTGCCAGCAGCCTAACAGGGATCGATGGCTACACCTTC. J is TRBJ1-2 and V is TRBV27, with D possibly matching TRBD1 (6 bases). CDR3 length: 13 amino acids. Per the germline V gene, CDR1 is MNHEY and CDR2 is SMNVEV (reference sequence). The V end was cut by 6 bases, the J end by 6 bases, with 14 bases between.

V usage is TRBV29-1 and J usage is TRBJ2-7; 8 positions match TRBD1. V lost 1 base, J lost 6 bases, and 11 bases stayed unmatched. This CDR3 has 15 residues. Germline-derived CDR1 and CDR2 are SQVTM and ANQGSEA. The DNA for the CDR3 is TGCAGCGTTGAAGGTGATGCAGGGGGCGGAGGCGAGCAGTACTTC. Its translation is CSVEGDAGGGGEQYF.

The CDR3 spells CAWSAEFYTEAFF. CDR3 bases: TGTGCCTGGAGTGCAGAATTTTACACTGAAGCTTTCTTT. This chain joins TRBV30 and TRBJ1-1, with D hard to call. The V and J ends lost 1 base and 3 bases respectively, with 9 bases between them. From germline, CDR1 is GTSNPN and CDR2 SVGIG (reference sequence). The CDR3 has 13 amino acids.

The rearrangement uses TRBV27 and TRBJ2-2; D not resolved. Between the trimmed V and J ends, which lost 0 bases and 5 bases, there was a span of 4 bases. CDR3 length: 13 amino acids. Germline V lookup: CDR1 MNHEY, CDR2 SMNVEV (reference sequence). The CDR3 reads CASSLSGTGELFF. CDR3 in DNA: TGTGCCAGCAGTTTATCCGGGACCGGGGAGCTGTTTTTT.